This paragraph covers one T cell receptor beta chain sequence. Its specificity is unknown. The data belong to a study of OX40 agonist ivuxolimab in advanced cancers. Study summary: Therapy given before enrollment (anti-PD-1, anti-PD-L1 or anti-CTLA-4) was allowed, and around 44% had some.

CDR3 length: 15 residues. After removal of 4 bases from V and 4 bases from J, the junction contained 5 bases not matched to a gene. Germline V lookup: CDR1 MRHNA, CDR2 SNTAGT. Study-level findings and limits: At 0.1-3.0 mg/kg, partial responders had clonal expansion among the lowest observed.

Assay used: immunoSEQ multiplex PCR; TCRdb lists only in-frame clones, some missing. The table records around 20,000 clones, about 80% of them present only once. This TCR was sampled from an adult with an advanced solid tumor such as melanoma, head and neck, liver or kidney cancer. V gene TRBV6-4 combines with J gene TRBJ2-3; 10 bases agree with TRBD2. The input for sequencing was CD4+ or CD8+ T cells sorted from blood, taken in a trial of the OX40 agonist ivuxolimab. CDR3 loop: CASSVSSGGADTQYF. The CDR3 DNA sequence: TGTGCCAGCAGTGTTTCAAGCGGGGGGGCAGATACGCAGTATTTT.